This entry is about one TCR beta chain. As yet, its antigen is unknown. The PCR used 60 V beta and 13 J beta primers. Sequencing used immunoSEQ multiplex PCR; TCRdb keeps in-frame clones, though not all of them. The sample consists of about 92,000 clones, approximately 84% of them appearing once. Patients had residual fresh-frozen tumor tissue and more than two years of survival data. This entry is derived from a study of glioma-infiltrating T cells after dendritic cell vaccination. Study information: Patients had newly diagnosed or recurrent glioblastoma and received dendritic cell vaccines. Regarding the study as a whole: The cohort had few patients with full blood and tumor sets.

CDR1 and CDR2 (germline): MNHNS, SASEGT. This CDR3 spans 15 amino acids. Trimming pared 7 bases from V and 1 base from J, leaving 14 bases between. V usage is TRBV6-1 and J usage is TRBJ1-5, with D maybe TRBD1 (5 bases). Here the sequenced sample was blood, taken before dendritic cell vaccination. This clonotype originated in a human donor with glioblastoma. This chain's CDR3 is CASIGGVLSNQPQHF. The DNA of the CDR3 is TGTGCCAGCATTGGAGGGGTTCTCAGCAATCAGCCCCAGCATTTT.